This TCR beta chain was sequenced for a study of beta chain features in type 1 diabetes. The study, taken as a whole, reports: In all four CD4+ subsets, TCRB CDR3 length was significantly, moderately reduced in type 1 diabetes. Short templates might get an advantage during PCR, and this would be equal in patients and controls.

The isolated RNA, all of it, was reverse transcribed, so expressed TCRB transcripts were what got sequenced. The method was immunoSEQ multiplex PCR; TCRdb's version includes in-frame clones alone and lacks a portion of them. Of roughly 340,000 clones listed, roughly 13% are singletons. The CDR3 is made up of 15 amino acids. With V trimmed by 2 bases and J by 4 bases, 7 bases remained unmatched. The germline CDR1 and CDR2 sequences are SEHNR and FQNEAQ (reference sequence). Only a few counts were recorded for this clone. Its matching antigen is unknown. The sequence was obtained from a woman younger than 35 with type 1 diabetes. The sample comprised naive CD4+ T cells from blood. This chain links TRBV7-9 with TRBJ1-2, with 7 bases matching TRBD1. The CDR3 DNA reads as TGTGCCAGCAGCTTACTGGGGACAGCCAGCTATGGCTACACCTTC. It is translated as CASSLLGTASYGYTF.